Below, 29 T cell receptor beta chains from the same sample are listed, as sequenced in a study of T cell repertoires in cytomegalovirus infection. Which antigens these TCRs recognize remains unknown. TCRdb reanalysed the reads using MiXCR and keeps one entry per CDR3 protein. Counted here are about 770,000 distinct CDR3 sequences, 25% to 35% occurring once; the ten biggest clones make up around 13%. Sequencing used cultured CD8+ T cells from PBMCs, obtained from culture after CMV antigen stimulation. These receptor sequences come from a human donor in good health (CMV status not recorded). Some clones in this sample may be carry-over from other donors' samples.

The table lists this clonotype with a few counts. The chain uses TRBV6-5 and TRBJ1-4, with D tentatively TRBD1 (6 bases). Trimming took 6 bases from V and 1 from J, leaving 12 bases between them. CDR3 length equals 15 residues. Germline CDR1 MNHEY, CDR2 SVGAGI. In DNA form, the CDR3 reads TGTGCCAGCAGCTTTAAGGGGGGAACTAATGAAAAACTGTTTTTT. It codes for CASSFKGGTNEKLFF.

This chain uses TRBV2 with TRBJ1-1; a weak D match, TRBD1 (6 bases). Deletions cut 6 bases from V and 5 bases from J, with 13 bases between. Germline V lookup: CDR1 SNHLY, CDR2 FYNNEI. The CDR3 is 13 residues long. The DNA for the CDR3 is TGTGCCAGCAGCAACGGGGGCTTTACTGAAGCTTTCTTT. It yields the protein CASSNGGFTEAFF.

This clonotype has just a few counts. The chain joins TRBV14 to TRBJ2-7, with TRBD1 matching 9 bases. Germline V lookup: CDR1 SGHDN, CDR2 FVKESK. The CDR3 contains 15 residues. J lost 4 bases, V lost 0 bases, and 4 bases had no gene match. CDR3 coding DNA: TGTGCCAGCAGCCAAGATCTAGGACAGGGGTACGAGCAGTACTTC. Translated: CASSQDLGQGYEQYF. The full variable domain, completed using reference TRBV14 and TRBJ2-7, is EAGVTQFPSHSVIEKGQTVTLRCDPISGHDNLYWYRRVMGKEIKFLLHFVKESKQDESGMPNNRFLAERTGGTYSTLKVQPAELEDSGVYFCASSQDLGQGYEQYFGPGTRLTVT.

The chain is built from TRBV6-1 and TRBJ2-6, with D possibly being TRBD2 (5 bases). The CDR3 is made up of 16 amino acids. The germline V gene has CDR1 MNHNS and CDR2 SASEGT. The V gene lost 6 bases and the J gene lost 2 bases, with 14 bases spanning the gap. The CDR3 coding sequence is TGTGCCAGCAGCCCAGGACTTTCCACTGGGGCCAACGTCCTGACTTTC. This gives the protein CASSPGLSTGANVLTF.

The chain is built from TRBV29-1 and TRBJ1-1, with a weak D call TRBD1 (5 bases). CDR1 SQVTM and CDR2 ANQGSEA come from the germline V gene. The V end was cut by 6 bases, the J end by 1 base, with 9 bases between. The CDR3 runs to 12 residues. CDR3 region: CSVGTQNTEAFF. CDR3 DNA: TGCAGCGTCGGGACTCAGAACACTGAAGCTTTCTTT.

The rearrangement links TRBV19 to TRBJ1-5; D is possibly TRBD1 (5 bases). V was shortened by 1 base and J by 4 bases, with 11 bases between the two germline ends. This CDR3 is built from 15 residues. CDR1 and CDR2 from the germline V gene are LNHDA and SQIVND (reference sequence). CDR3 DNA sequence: TGTGCCAGTAGTATAGTCCAGACAGCAAATCAGCCCCAGCATTTT. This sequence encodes CASSIVQTANQPQHF.

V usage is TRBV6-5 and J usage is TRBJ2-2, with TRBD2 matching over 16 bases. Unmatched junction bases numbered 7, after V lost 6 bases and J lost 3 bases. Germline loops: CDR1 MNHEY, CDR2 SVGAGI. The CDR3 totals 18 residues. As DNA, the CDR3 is TGTGCCAGCAGCTTCGGGACTAGCGGGGGGGCCGACACCGGGGAGCTGTTTTTT. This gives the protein CASSFGTSGGADTGELFF.

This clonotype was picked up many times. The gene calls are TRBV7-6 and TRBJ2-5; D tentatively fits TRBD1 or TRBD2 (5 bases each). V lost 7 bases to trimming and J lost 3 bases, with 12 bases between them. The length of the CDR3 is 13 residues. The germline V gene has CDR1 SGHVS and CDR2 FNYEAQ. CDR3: CASTHRGEETQYF. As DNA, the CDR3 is TGTGCCAGCACCCATCGGGGCGAAGAGACCCAGTACTTC.

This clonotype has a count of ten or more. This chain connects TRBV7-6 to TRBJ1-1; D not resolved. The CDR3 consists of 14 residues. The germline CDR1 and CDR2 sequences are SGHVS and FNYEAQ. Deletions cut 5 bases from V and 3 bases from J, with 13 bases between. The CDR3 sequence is CASSPRWEDTEAFF. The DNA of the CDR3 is TGTGCCAGCAGCCCGCGGTGGGAGGACACTGAAGCTTTCTTT. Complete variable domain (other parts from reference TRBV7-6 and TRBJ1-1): GAGVSQSPRYKVTKRGQDVALRCDPISGHVSLYWYRQALGQGPEFLTYFNYEAQQDKSGLPNDRFSAERPEGSISTLTIQRTEQRDSAMYRCASSPRWEDTEAFFGQGTRLTVV.

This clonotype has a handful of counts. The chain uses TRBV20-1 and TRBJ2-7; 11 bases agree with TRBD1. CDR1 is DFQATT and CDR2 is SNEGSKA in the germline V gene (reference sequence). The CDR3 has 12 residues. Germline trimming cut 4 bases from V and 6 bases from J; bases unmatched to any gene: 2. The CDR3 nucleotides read TGCAGTGCTACGGACAGGGGGCGCGAGCAGTACGTC. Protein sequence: CSATDRGREQYV.

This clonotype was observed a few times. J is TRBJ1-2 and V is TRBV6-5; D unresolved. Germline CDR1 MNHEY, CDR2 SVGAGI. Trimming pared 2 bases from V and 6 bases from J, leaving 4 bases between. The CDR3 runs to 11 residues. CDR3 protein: CASSYPNGYTF. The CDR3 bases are TGTGCCAGCAGTTACCCAAATGGCTACACCTTC.

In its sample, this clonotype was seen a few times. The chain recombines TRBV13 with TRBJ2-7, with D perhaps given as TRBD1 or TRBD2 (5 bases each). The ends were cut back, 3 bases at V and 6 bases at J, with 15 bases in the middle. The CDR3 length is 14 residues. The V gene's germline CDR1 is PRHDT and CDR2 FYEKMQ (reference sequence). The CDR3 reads CASSLRRAGGEQYV. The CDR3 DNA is TGTGCCAGCAGCTTGCGGAGAGCTGGGGGCGAGCAGTACGTC.

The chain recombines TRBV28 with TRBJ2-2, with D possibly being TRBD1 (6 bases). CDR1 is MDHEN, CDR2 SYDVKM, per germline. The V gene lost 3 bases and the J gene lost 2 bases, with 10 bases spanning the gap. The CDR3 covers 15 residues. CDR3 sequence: CASSFPGVNTGELFF. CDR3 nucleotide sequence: TGTGCCAGCAGTTTCCCAGGGGTTAACACCGGGGAGCTGTTTTTT.

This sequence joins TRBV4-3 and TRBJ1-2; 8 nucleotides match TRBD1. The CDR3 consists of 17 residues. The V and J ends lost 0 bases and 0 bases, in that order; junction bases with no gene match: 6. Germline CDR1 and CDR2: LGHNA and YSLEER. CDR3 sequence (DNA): TGCGCCAGCAGCCAAGAAGTCCAGACAGGGGCTAACTATGGCTACACCTTC. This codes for CASSQEVQTGANYGYTF.

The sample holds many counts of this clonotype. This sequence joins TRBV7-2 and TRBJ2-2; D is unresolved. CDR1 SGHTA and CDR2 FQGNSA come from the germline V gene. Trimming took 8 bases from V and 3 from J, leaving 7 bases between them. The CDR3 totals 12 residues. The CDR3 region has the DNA TGTGCCAGCCTCTCCGACACCGGGGAGCTGTTTTTT. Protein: CASLSDTGELFF. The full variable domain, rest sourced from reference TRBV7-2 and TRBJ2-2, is GAGVSQSPSNKVTEKGKDVELRCDPISGHTALYWYRQSLGQGLEFLIYFQGNSAPDKSGLPSDRFSAERTGGSVSTLTIQRTQQEDSAVYLCASLSDTGELFFGEGSRLTVL.

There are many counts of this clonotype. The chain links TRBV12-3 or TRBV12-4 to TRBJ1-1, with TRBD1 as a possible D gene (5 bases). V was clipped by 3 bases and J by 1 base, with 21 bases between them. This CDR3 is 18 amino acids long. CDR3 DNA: TGTGCCAGCAGTTTTTGGGCGGGTGACGGGACTTCGAACACTGAAGCTTTCTTT. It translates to CASSFWAGDGTSNTEAFF.

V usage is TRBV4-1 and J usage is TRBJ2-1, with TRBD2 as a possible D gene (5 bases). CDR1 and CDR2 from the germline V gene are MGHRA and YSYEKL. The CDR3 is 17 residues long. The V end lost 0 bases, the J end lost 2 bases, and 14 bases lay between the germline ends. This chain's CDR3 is CASSQDPSPYTYNEQFF. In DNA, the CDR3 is TGCGCCAGCAGCCAAGATCCTAGCCCCTACACCTACAATGAGCAGTTCTTC.

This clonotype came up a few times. CDR3 sequence reads: CAIKSTGVAGVANTGELFF. CDR3 DNA sequence: TGTGCCATCAAATCTACCGGGGTAGCGGGGGTCGCGAACACCGGGGAGCTGTTTTTT. The chain joins TRBV10-3 to TRBJ2-2; 9 nucleotides line up with TRBD2. The CDR3 runs to 19 residues. Trimming cost V 7 bases and J 0 bases; bases outside gene matches: 15. CDR1 is ENHRY and CDR2 is SYGVKD in the germline V gene.

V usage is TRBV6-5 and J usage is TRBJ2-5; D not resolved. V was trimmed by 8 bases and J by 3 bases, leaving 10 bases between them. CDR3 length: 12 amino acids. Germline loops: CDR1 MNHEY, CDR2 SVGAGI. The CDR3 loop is CASFDSEETQYF. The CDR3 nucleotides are TGTGCCAGCTTCGATTCGGAAGAGACCCAGTACTTC.

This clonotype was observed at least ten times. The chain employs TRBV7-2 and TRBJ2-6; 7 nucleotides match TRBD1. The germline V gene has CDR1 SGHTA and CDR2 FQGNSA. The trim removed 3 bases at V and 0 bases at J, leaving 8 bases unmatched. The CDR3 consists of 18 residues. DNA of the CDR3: TGTGCCAGCAGCTTCTCGGGACAGCTGATCTCTGGGGCCAACGTCCTGACTTTC. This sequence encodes CASSFSGQLISGANVLTF.

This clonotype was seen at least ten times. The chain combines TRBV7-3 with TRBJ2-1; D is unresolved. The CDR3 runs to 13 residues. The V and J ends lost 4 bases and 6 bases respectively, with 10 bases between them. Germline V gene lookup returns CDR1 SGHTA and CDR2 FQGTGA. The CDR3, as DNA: TGTGCCAGCAGCTCTGTAGCTATCAATGAGCAGTTCTTC. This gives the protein CASSSVAINEQFF.

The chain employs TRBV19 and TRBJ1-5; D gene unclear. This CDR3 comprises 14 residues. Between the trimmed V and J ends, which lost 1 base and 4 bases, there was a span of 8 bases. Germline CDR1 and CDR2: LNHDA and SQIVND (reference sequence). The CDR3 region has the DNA TGTGCCAGTAGTATAGCGATGGGGAATCAGCCCCAGCATTTT. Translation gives CASSIAMGNQPQHF. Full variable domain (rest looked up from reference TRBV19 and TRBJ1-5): DGGITQSPKYLFRKEGQNVTLSCEQNLNHDAMYWYRQDPGQGLRLIYYSQIVNDFQKGDIAEGYSVSREKKESFPLTVTSAQKNPTAFYLCASSIAMGNQPQHFGDGTRLSIL.

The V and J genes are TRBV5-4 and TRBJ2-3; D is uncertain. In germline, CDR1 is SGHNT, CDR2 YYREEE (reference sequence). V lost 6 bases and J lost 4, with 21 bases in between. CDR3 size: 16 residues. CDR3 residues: CASTRAGDPRADTQYF. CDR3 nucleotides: TGTGCCAGCACCCGCGCCGGCGACCCTCGAGCAGATACGCAGTATTTT. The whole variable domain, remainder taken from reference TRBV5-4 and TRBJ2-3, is ETGVTQSPTHLIKTRGQQVTLRCSSQSGHNTVSWYQQALGQGPQFIFQYYREEENGRGNFPPRFSGLQFPNYSSELNVNALELDDSALYLCASTRAGDPRADTQYFGPGTRLTVL.

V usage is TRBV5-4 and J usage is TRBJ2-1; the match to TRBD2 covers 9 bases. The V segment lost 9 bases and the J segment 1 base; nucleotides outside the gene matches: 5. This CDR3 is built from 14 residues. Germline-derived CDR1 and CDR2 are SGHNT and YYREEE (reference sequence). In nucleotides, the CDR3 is TGTGCCACCGAGCGGGGGGAATCCTACAATGAGCAGTTCTTC. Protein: CATERGESYNEQFF.

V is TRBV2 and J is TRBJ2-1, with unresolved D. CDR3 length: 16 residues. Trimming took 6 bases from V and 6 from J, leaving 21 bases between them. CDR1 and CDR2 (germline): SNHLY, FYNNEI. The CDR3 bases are TGTGCCAGCAGAGTTTCAGAAATTAAGGGATTCAATGAGCAGTTCTTC. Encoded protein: CASRVSEIKGFNEQFF.

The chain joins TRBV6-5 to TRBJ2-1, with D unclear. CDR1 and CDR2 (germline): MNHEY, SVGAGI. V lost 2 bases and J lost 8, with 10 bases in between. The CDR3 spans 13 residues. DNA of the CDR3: TGTGCCAGCAGTTACGCGATTGGGGATGAGCAGTTCTTC. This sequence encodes CASSYAIGDEQFF.

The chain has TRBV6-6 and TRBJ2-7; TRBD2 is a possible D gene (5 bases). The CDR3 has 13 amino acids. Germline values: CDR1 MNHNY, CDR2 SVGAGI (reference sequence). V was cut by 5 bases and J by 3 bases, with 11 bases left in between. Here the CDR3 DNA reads TGTGCCAGCAGTCTGAGGGAACTCTACGAGCAGTACGTC. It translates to CASSLRELYEQYV.

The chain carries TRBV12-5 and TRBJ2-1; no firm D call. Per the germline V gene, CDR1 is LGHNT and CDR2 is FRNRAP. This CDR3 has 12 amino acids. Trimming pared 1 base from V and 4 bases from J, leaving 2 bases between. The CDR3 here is CASGLEYNEQFF. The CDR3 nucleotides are TGTGCTAGTGGTTTGGAATACAATGAGCAGTTCTTC.

The CDR3 is CSAKDRGFSYEQYF. CDR3 bases: TGCAGTGCTAAGGACAGGGGATTCTCCTACGAGCAGTACTTC. The chain couples TRBV20-1 to TRBJ2-7, with TRBD1 identical over 9 bases. The V segment lost 4 bases and the J segment 0 bases; nucleotides outside the gene matches: 4. The CDR3 is 14 amino acids. CDR1 DFQATT and CDR2 SNEGSKA come from the germline V gene (reference sequence).